Listed below are T cell receptor beta chains from one sample, sequenced in a study of blood T cell repertoires in COVID-19. Sequencing was performed with immunoSEQ multiplex PCR; in TCRdb, only in-frame clones are kept and a portion is missing. Among approximately 270,000 clones listed, around nine tenths were seen once. The sample taken for sequencing was peripheral blood. These receptors originate from a man of 80 years or more with acute or convalescent COVID-19. The CDR3 runs from the conserved cysteine through the conserved F or W. The D gene is left open where the match is weak. The size of a clone is reported for some rows only, either as once, few or many, or as a class for expanded clones.

CDR3 protein: CASSLGSPTSGSREQYF
CDR3 DNA: TGTGCCAGCAGCTTAGGATCCCCGACTAGCGGGAGTCGAGAGCAGTACTTC
J gene: TRBJ2-7
V gene: TRBV11-2
D gene: TRBD2
clone size: .

CDR3 protein: CAISKLAGGMNEQFF
CDR3 DNA: TGTGCCATCAGTAAACTAGCGGGGGGGATGAATGAGCAGTTCTTC
J gene: TRBJ2-1
V gene: TRBV10-3
D gene: TRBD2
clone size: .

CDR3 protein: CASSPLSGQGNTEAFF
CDR3 DNA: TGTGCCAGCTCACCCTTATCGGGACAGGGAAACACTGAAGCTTTCTTT
J gene: TRBJ1-1
V gene: TRBV18
D gene: TRBD1
clone size: .

CDR3 protein: CASSLTSGSADTQYF
CDR3 DNA: TGCGCCAGCAGCTTAACTAGCGGGAGTGCAGATACGCAGTATTTT
J gene: TRBJ2-3
V gene: TRBV5-1
D gene: TRBD2
clone size: .

CDR3 protein: CASSLADRVWSYTF
CDR3 DNA: TGTGCCAGCAGCTTGGCTGACAGGGTGTGGAGCTACACCTTC
J gene: TRBJ1-2
V gene: TRBV5-6
D gene: TRBD1
clone size: .

CDR3 protein: CASSLTGYGNTIYF
CDR3 DNA: TGTGCCAGCAGCCTTACAGGGTATGGAAACACCATATATTTT
J gene: TRBJ1-3
V gene: TRBV11-2
D gene: .
clone size: .

CDR3 protein: CASSSLGLAGVYEQYF
CDR3 DNA: TGTGCCAGCAGTTCCCTGGGACTAGCGGGAGTATATGAGCAGTACTTC
J gene: TRBJ2-7
V gene: TRBV28
D gene: TRBD2
clone size: .

CDR3 protein: CASSERASGYNEQFF
CDR3 DNA: TGTGCCAGCAGTGAACGGGCTAGCGGTTACAATGAGCAGTTCTTC
J gene: TRBJ2-1
V gene: TRBV2
D gene: TRBD2
clone size: .

CDR3 protein: CASSRMSTEAFF
CDR3 DNA: TGTGCCAGCAGTCGAATGAGCACTGAAGCTTTCTTT
J gene: TRBJ1-1
V gene: TRBV14
D gene: .
clone size: .

CDR3 protein: CASRHQQTNSPLHF
CDR3 DNA: TGTGCCAGTAGACATCAACAGACAAATTCACCCCTCCACTTT
J gene: TRBJ1-6
V gene: TRBV19
D gene: .
clone size: once

CDR3 protein: CASRDRGAGNEKLFF
CDR3 DNA: TGTGCCAGCCGGGACAGGGGAGCTGGGAATGAAAAACTGTTTTTT
J gene: TRBJ1-4
V gene: TRBV27
D gene: TRBD1
clone size: .

CDR3 protein: CASSRDYSNTGELFF
CDR3 DNA: TGCGCCAGCAGCCGGGACTATTCGAACACCGGGGAGCTGTTTTTT
J gene: TRBJ2-2
V gene: TRBV5-1
D gene: TRBD2
clone size: .

CDR3 protein: CASSLGRLHYGYTF
CDR3 DNA: TGTGCCAGCAGCTTGGGCAGGCTCCACTATGGCTACACCTTC
J gene: TRBJ1-2
V gene: TRBV5-6
D gene: .
clone size: .

CDR3 protein: CASSQVSRPLAGGQETQYF
CDR3 DNA: TGTGCCAGCAGCCAAGTCTCCCGACCTCTAGCGGGGGGCCAAGAGACCCAGTACTTC
J gene: TRBJ2-5
V gene: TRBV7-2
D gene: TRBD2
clone size: .

CDR3 protein: CASRADSNQPQHF
CDR3 DNA: TGTGCCAGCAGGGCGGATAGCAATCAGCCCCAGCATTTT
J gene: TRBJ1-5
V gene: TRBV28
D gene: .
clone size: many

CDR3 protein: CASSVVLAAYNEQFF
CDR3 DNA: TGTGCCAGCAGCGTAGTGCTAGCAGCCTACAATGAGCAGTTCTTC
J gene: TRBJ2-1
V gene: TRBV9
D gene: .
clone size: .

CDR3 protein: CASSPQGGGRYF
CDR3 DNA: TGCGCCAGCAGCCCCCAGGGCGGGGGAAGGTATTTT
J gene: TRBJ2-3
V gene: TRBV5-1
D gene: TRBD2
clone size: .

CDR3 protein: CASSSPMAGANVLTF
CDR3 DNA: TGTGCCAGCAGCTCGCCAATGGCCGGGGCCAACGTCCTGACTTTC
J gene: TRBJ2-6
V gene: TRBV5-4
D gene: .
clone size: .

CDR3 protein: CASSYLGAGVADTQYF
CDR3 DNA: TGTGCCAGCAGTTATCTCGGGGCGGGAGTGGCAGATACGCAGTATTTT
J gene: TRBJ2-3
V gene: TRBV6-5
D gene: TRBD2
clone size: once

CDR3 protein: CASSESFIVSSYEQYF
CDR3 DNA: TGCGCCAGCAGTGAATCGTTTATAGTTTCCTCCTACGAGCAGTACTTC
J gene: TRBJ2-7
V gene: TRBV23-1
D gene: .
clone size: .

CDR3 protein: CASSYHSQPQHF
CDR3 DNA: TGTGCCAGCAGTTACCATAGTCAGCCCCAGCATTTT
J gene: TRBJ1-5
V gene: TRBV6-2/TRBV6-3
D gene: .
clone size: .

CDR3 protein: CATSDRRAGGVNEQFF
CDR3 DNA: TGTGCCACCAGTGATCGAAGGGCGGGAGGGGTCAATGAGCAGTTCTTC
J gene: TRBJ2-1
V gene: TRBV24-1
D gene: TRBD2
clone size: .

CDR3 protein: CAISNLTGEGPYEQYF
CDR3 DNA: TGTGCCATCAGCAACTTGACAGGGGAGGGACCCTACGAGCAGTACTTC
J gene: TRBJ2-7
V gene: TRBV10-3
D gene: .
clone size: .

CDR3 protein: CASSYRNRGTYEQYF
CDR3 DNA: TGTGCCAGCAGTTACCGGAACAGGGGGACCTACGAGCAGTACTTC
J gene: TRBJ2-7
V gene: TRBV6-2/TRBV6-3
D gene: TRBD1
clone size: .